This TCR beta chain was retrieved from a study of T cell responses to AZD1222 COVID-19 vaccine. Study findings and constraints: Nearly half of spike-specific TCRs reportedly target unmutated variant regions. Donors were chiefly white British, with a greater number of females, and clonal diversity was perhaps underestimated. Among those given AZD1222, only five or six were seropositive at baseline.

Turning to this clone: Its specificity is not known.

Profiled with immunoSEQ multiplex PCR; TCRdb holds only in-frame clones, not every one. The sample consists of 120,000 or so clones, approximately 89% of them appearing once. This TCR was recovered from an adult in good health. Sequenced material: peripheral blood, taken on day 0 of AZD1222 vaccination.

This chain's CDR3 is CASSFLNEQYF. CDR3 nucleotide sequence: TGTGCCAGCAGTTTTCTGAACGAGCAGTACTTC. The rearrangement links TRBV28 to TRBJ2-7; D is undetermined. The germline V gene encodes CDR1 MDHEN and CDR2 SYDVKM. V was pared by 3 bases and J by 5 bases, with 5 bases between. The CDR3 extends over 11 amino acids. The variable domain in full, completed from reference TRBV28 and TRBJ2-7, reads DVKVTQSSRYLVKRTGEKVFLECVQDMDHENMFWYRQDPGLGLRLIYFSYDVKMKEKGDIPEGYSVSREKKERFSLILESASTNQTSMYLCASSFLNEQYFGPGTRLTVT.